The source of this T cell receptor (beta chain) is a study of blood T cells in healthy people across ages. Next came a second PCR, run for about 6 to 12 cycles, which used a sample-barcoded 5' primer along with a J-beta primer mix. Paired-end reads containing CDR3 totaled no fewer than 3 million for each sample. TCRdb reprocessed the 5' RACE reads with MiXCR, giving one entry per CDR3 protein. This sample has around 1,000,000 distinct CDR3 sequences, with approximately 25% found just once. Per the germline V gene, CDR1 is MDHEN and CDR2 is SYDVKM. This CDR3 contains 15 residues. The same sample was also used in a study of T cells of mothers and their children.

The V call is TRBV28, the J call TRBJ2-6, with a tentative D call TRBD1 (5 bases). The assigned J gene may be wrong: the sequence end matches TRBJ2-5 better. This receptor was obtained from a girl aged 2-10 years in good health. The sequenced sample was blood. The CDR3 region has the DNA TGTGCCAGCAGCGACGACAGAATATCGCAAGAGACCCAGTACTTC. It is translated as CASSDDRISQETQYF.